The T cell receptor beta chain under discussion was sequenced for a study of cytomegalovirus exposure and HLA in healthy donors. With V trimmed by 3 bases and J by 6 bases, 12 bases remained unmatched. The CDR3 is 16 amino acids. CDR1 is MNHEY, CDR2 SMNVEV, per germline (reference sequence). TCRdb's copy holds only in-frame clones and misses some; the assay was immunoSEQ multiplex PCR. This table holds 70,000 to 75,000 clones, just under 95% found once. The receptor was derived from a woman aged 18-29 years in good health and CMV-seropositive. The chain joins TRBV27 to TRBJ2-3, with TRBD2 matching 7 bases. What was sequenced was PBMCs. CDR3 residues: CASSLGGVTNRDTQYF. As DNA, the CDR3 is TGTGCCAGCAGTTTGGGGGGGGTAACGAATAGGGATACGCAGTATTTT.